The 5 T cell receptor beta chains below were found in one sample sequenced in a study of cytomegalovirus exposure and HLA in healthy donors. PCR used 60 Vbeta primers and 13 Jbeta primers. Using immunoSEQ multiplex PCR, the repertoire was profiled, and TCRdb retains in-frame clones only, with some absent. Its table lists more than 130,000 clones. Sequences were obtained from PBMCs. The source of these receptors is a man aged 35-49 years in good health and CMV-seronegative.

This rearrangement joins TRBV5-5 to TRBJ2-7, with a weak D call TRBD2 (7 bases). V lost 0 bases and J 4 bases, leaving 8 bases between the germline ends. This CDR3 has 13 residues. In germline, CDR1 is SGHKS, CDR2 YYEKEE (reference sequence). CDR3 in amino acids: CASSLEGGYEQYF. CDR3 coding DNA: TGTGCCAGCAGCTTGGAGGGGGGGTACGAGCAGTACTTC.

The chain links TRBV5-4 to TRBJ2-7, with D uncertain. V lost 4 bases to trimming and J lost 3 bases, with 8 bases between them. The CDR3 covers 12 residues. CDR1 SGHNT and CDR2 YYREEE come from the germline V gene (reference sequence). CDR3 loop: CASSVSDYEQYF. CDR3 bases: TGTGCCAGCAGCGTCAGCGACTACGAGCAGTACTTC.

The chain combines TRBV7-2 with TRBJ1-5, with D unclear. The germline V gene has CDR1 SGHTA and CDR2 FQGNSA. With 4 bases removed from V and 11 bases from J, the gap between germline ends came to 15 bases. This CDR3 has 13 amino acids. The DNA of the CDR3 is TGTGCCAGCAGCTCCAACTTAGGCCAGGCCCAGCATTTT. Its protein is CASSSNLGQAQHF.

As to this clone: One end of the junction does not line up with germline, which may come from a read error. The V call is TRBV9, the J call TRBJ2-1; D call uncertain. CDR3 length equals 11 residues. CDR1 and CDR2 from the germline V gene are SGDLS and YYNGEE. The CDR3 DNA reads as TGTGCCAGCAGCGTAGACAAAGAGCAGTTCTTC. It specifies CASSVDKEQFF.

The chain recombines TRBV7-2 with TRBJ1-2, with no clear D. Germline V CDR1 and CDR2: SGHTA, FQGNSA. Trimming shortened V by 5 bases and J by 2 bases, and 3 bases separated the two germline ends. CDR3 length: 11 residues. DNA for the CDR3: TGTGCCAGCAGCCGGAACTATGGCTACACCTTC. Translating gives CASSRNYGYTF.